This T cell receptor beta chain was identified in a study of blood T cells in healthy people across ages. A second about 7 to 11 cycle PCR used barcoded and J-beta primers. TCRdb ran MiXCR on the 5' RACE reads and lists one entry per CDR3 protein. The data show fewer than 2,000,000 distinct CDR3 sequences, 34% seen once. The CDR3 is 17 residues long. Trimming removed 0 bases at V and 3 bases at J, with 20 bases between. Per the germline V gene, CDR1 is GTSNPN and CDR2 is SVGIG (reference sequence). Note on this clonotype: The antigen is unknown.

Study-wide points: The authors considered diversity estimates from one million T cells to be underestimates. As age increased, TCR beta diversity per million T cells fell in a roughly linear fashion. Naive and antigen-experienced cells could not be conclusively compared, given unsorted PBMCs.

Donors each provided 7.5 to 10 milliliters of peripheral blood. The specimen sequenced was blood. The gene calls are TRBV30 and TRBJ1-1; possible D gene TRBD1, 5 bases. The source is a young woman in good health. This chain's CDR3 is CAWSVGVPGLKDTEAFF. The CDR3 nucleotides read TGTGCCTGGAGTGTAGGGGTCCCGGGACTCAAGGACACTGAAGCTTTCTTT.